This T cell receptor (beta chain) is from a study of regulatory T cells in long-lasting Graves disease. Germline-derived CDR1 and CDR2 are SNHLY and FYNNEI. Trimming removed 5 bases from V and 0 bases from J; junction bases left unmatched: 4. CDR3 size: 16 residues. This clonotype was seen repeatedly, ten times or more. The antigen remains unidentified. Assembly of TCR beta libraries relied on iRepertoire HTBI primers together with Arm-PCR of CDR3 regions. TCRdb reprocessed the multiplex PCR reads via MiXCR and lists one record per CDR3 protein. The sample lists 530,000 or so distinct CDR3 sequences, approximately 15% occurring once. General study results and limits: Sample size, which was small, may have reduced accuracy.

The time point is: newly diagnosed GD, antithyroid drugs for less than 3 months. PBMC RNA was the source of the TCR library. The same sample was also studied in work on T cells in Graves' hyperthyroidism and ophthalmopathy. That source notes: Among the patients, aged 18 to 65, hyperthyroidism was newly diagnosed and had lasted under 2 months.

Specimen: peripheral blood mononuclear cells (PBMCs), collected at new diagnosis, from a patient treated with antithyroid drugs. This clonotype was obtained from a man aged 25-45 years with Graves disease. V usage is TRBV2 and J usage is TRBJ2-3; 11 nucleotides align to TRBD2. The CDR3 DNA is TGTGCCAGCAGTTTCAGGACTAGCGGGAGCACAGATACGCAGTATTTT. It encodes CASSFRTSGSTDTQYF.